The present TCR beta chain was sequenced within a study of a mutant IDH1 vaccine in newly diagnosed glioma. Background on the study: Most patients had received both radiotherapy and temozolomide, the prior options being radiotherapy, temozolomide, or both. Visits V12 and V13 fell at weeks 35 and 47, respectively.

The study, taken as a whole, reports: Alterations occurring in top peripheral T cell clonotypes seemed unrelated to pseudoprogression.

The sample's time point: week 35, safety follow-up. Topical imiquimod accompanied each vaccine dose, which consisted of 300 ug of mutant IDH1 20-mer peptide. New astrocytomas of WHO grade 3 or 4 that were IDH1-mutant and ATRX-lost were found in the donors. Only in-frame clones appear in the TCRdb table, and some are missing; sequencing was by immunoSEQ multiplex PCR. This sample has 60,000 to 75,000 clones; 70% to 90% occur once, and the top ten carry roughly 2%. A word on this clone: The antigen is unknown.

This clonotype was obtained from a man between 25 and 39 years old with glioma. The sample here was PBMCs, taken from a glioma patient whose treatment included an IDH1 peptide vaccine.

The CDR3 nucleotides read TGTGCCAGCAGTTTATCGGCCGGGGAGCTGTTTTTT. It translates to CASSLSAGELFF. The chain has TRBV27 and TRBJ2-2; no clear D. V lost 0 bases, J lost 6 bases, and 2 bases lay in between. CDR1 and CDR2 from the germline V gene are MNHEY and SMNVEV (reference sequence). CDR3 length: 12 residues.